This entry features one TCR beta chain sequence. Its antigen is currently not known. The sample holds no much larger clone one base away, and base qualities are not on file. The source of the sample is a study of regulatory T cells (dated by TCRdb to 2017 to 2018). For the study in its entirety: Between CD3G-deficient patients and healthy controls, the study compared T-cell receptor beta repertoires in sorted regulatory T cells, conventional CD4+ T cells and CD8+ T cells. The paper's findings and limits, for the study overall: CD8+ T cells from patients showed a nonsignificant trend toward lower Shannon entropy than control CD8+ cells. Patient repertoires showed restricted unique TRB V-J pairs and skewed V and J gene usage, most marked in regulatory T cells.

Every CD3G-deficient patient showed evidence of autoimmunity, and the autoimmunity was more severe in two of the patients. At testing, patients were between 2 and 39 years old and showed lower naive and higher memory CD4+ and CD8+ T-cell proportions. Roughly 6 individuals with CD3G deficiency were included in the patient group. Patient samples and clinical data came from an international physician network spanning the United States, Europe and Asia. Peripheral blood mononuclear cells were isolated by Ficoll density separation. CD3+ CD8+ CD4- T cells were isolated on a FACSAria cell sorter. For the multiplex PCR, 52 forward TRBV primers and 13 reverse TRBJ primers were used, and amplification bias was corrected with both assay-based and computational methods. Rearranged TRB loci were amplified from genomic DNA by multiplex PCR within the immunoSEQ assay. Sequencing of the TRB amplicons was done on an Illumina HiSeq platform. In the original analysis: Custom algorithms error-filtered the raw sequences and aligned them to reference gene sequences, after which the immunoSEQ online tools were used for analysis. Frequencies of productive and nonproductive TRB rearrangements were assessed among unique sequences as well as among total sequences. For TRB CDR3 positions 6 and 7, hydrophobicity together with amino acid composition served as the basis for assessing self-reactivity potential. Groups were compared by t tests, Mann-Whitney tests or two-way ANOVA performed in Prism software. TCRdb provides this immuneACCESS table in a form limited to in-frame rearrangements. Some clones are lacking; in checked studies, under half of them reflect an unresolved V gene, and why the rest are absent is not known. V, J and clone size are taken as reported in that table, and D and trimming were inferred from the DNA itself. Present in this sample are about 9,500 clones, around 82% of which were seen just once. The ten top clones hold about 10% of the sample.

Deletion took 0 bases off V and 4 bases off J, with a span of 10 bases between the germline ends. According to the germline V gene, CDR1 reads WSHSY and CDR2 reads SAAADI. The CDR3 contains 14 residues, cysteine and phenylalanine counted. Kept here is only the CDR3 DNA, which spans 42 bases and is read in frame from base 1. This TCR derives from a person under 35 with CD3G deficiency. The receptor chain draws on TRBV10-2 and TRBJ2-7, with the D segment possibly TRBD1 or TRBD2, each aligning over 5 bases. Specimen: CD8+ T cells sorted from blood. The CDR3 here reads CASSESWGPYEQYF. The nucleotides are TGCGCCAGCAGTGAGTCGTGGGGACCTTACGAGCAGTACTTC.